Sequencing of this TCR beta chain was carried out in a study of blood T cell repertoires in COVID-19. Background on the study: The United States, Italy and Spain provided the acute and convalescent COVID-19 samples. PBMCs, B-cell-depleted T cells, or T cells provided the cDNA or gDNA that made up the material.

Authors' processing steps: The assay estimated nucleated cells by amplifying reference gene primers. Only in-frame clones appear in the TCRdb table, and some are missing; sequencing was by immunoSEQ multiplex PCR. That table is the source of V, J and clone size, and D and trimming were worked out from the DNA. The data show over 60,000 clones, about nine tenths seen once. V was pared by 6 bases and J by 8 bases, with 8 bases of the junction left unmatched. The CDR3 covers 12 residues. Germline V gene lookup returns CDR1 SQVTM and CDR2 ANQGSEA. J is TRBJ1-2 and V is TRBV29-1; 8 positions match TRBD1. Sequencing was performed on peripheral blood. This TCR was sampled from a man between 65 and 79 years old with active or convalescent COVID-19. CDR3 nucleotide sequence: TGCAGCGTAGCAGACAGGGGCGTCGGCTACACCTTC. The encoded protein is CSVADRGVGYTF.